This T cell receptor beta chain was observed in a study of CD8+ T cells in alopecia areata. Turning to the study itself: Treated patients were given oral tofacitinib, which was dosed at 5 to 10 mg twice daily.

Extraction of RNA preceded its reverse transcription into cDNA, which served as the sequencing template. Using immunoSEQ multiplex PCR, the repertoire was profiled, and TCRdb retains in-frame clones only, with some absent. In the table there are around 190,000 clones, over 60% of which are singletons. Concerning this clone: Antigen: not known.

Treatment given: oral pan-JAK inhibitor, 5-10 mg twice daily. V shed 7 bases and J 4 bases; nucleotides not matched to a gene: 1. CDR1 is SNHLY and CDR2 is FYNNEI in the germline V gene. The CDR3 has 14 amino acids. Study results and limitations: Scalp repertoires also include resident alphabeta T cells from normal skin. With tofacitinib ongoing, many expanded lesional clones persisted in both scalp and blood.

The TCR comes from a human donor with alopecia areata. The V call is TRBV2, the J call TRBJ2-2; 12 nucleotides match TRBD2. The sequencing here drew on CD4+ T cells sorted from blood, taken at week 4, from a patient treated with tofacitinib. CDR3 protein: CASMTSGGTGELFF. The DNA of the CDR3 is TGTGCCAGCATGACTAGCGGGGGCACCGGGGAGCTGTTTTTT.